This passage covers 2 T cell receptor beta chains from one sample sequenced in a study of shared clonotypes between healthy human individuals. CD45RO-negative, CCR7-selected cells formed the naive CD8 fraction, which excluded terminally differentiated effector memory CD45RA+ cells. The assay was immunoSEQ multiplex PCR, and TCRdb's table has in-frame clones only and misses some. Counted here are over 800,000 clones, more than 85% occurring once; the ten biggest clones make up approximately 25%. The sequenced sample consisted of naive CD8+ T cells sorted from blood. These TCRs come from a man between 25 and 39 years old in good health.

The chain links TRBV6-1 to TRBJ2-7; 7 bases map to TRBD1. The germline CDR1 and CDR2 sequences are MNHNS and SASEGT. The CDR3 sequence is 13 residues long. Unmatched junction bases numbered 3, after V lost 6 bases and J lost 1 base. CDR3 nucleotide sequence: TGTGCCAGCAGCTGGGGACAGTCCTACGAGCAGTACTTC. It is translated as CASSWGQSYEQYF.

The V gene is TRBV28, the J gene TRBJ2-3, with TRBD2 identical over 14 bases. The CDR3 contains 16 residues. Losses at the gene ends were 5 bases for V and 2 bases for J; bases not matched to a gene: 3. The germline CDR1 and CDR2 sequences are MDHEN and SYDVKM. CDR3 protein: CASSETSGRDTDTQYF. The DNA of the CDR3 is TGTGCCAGCAGTGAGACTAGCGGGAGGGACACAGATACGCAGTATTTT.